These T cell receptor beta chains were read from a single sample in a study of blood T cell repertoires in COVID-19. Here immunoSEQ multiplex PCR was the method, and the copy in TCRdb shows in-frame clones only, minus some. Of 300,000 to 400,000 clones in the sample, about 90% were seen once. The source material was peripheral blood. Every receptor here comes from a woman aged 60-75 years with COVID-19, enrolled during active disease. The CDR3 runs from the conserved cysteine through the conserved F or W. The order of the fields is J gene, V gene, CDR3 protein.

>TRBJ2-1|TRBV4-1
CASSQDPGGVSYNEQFF
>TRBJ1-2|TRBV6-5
CASSQGNYGYTF
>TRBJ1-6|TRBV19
CASNSRRGQTLHF
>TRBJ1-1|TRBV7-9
CASSFPRGGANTEAFF
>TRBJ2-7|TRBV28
CASSPSGGASYEQYF
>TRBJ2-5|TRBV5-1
CASSLDLSGGGQETQYF
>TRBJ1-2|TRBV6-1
CASSEWGEASWGGYTF
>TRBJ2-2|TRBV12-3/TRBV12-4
CASSSQSGELFF
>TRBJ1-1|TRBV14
CASSQESYTEAFF
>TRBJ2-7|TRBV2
CASSTQGAGSYEQYF
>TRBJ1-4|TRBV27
CASTSRRGDNEKLFF
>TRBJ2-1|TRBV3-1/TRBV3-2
CASSQQGGRYNEQFF
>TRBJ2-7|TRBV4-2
CASSQDLGLGGAYEQYF
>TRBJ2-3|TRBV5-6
CASSLYLENADTQYF
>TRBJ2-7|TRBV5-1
CASSSVAGSSYEQYF
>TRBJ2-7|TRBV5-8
CASSKRDRGYEQYF
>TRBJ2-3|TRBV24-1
CATNTGQGVHTQYF
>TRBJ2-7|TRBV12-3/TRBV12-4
CASSPLAGGQIF
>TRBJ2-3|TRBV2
CASSTTGGTDTQYF
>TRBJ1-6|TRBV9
CASSVGGGGYSPLHF
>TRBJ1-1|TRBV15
CATSSRQLMNTEAFF
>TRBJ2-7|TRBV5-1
CASSPWTATYEQYF
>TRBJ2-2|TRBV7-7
CASSSPSVGELFF
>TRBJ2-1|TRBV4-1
CASSLGTAIYNEQFF
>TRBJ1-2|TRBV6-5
CASSRTAYYGYTF
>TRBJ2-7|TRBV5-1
CASNYLAGGPHEQYF
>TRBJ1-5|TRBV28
CASSRPIRGSNQPQHF
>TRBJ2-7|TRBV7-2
CASSALAGGPGEQYF
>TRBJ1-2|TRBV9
CASSVGLAGGGGYTF
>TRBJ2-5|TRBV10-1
CASSPSGGAETQYF
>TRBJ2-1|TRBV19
CASRISGGASYEQFF
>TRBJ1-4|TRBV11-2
CASSSGQGLMF
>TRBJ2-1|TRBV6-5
CASSSGGARNEQFF
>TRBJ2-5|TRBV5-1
CASSFVLRDAGGTQYF
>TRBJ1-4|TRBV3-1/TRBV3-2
CASSQGPGGEKLFF
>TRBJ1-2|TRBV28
CAIPLGGTNYGYTF
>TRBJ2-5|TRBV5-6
CASSGTSGDQETQYF
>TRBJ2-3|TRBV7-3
CASSRLSGRRDTQYF
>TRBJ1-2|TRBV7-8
CASSSTGPNYGYTF
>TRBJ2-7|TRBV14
CASSQVGDRAMGYEQYF
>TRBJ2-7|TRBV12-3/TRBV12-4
CASSRGQNHEQYF
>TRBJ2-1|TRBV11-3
CASSPRDRDSNEQFF
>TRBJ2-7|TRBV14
CASSQGQPSYEQYF
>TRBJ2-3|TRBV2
CASSDIGDTQYF
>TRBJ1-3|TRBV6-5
CASRRGLSGNTIYF
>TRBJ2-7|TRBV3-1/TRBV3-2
CASSQQTSAQYF
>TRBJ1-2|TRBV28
CASSLLVQGNYGYTF
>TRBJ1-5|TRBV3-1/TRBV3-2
CASSQDKSGRGNQPQHF
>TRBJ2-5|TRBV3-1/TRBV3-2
CASSQPRGGVLPGDQYF
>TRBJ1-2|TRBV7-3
CASSTSGGGDYGYTF
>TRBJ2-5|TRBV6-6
CATRLEETQYF
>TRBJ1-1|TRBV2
CASRAERASTEAFF
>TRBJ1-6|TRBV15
CATSRRESGTDNSPLHF
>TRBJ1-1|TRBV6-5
CASSSLAGEAFF
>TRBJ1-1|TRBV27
CASSPVEGGGTYTLGF
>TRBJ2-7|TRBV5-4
CASRQKTGVHEQYF
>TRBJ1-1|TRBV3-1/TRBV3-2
CASSLRQGPEAFF